This entry is about one T cell receptor beta chain. It has no known antigen specificity. No much larger clonotype is one base removed from it; base qualities were not supplied. Each donor gave one peripheral blood draw, about 100 mL on average, collected into heparinised tubes. Using a panel that included CD45RO, CCR7, CD25, CD127, CD95 and CD27, naive, central memory, regulatory and stem cell-like memory CD4+ T cells were sorted on a BD FACSAria II. All sorted populations exceeded 95% purity. PBMCs were separated immediately by Lymphoprep density gradient centrifugation and were stained directly, without being cultured. Samples were stained and sorted in pairs, with one healthy donor and one patient per experiment, so that batch effects were minimized. This entry is derived from a study of beta chain features in type 1 diabetes (dated by TCRdb to 2016 to 2019). For context, the study as a whole: Mean age, gender distribution, total cell number and subset yield were not different between patients and healthy donors. A total of 85 million to 110 million sorted cells were examined across all samples, and RNA yield correlated strongly with the number of cells per subset. The study compared TCRB repertoires of sorted circulating CD4+ T cell subsets between recently diagnosed type 1 diabetes patients and matched healthy donors. Naive and central memory subsets were obtained from all 30 or so donors, but regulatory and stem cell-like memory subsets were isolated from only 8 patients and about 8 healthy donors.

The V and J ends are trimmed by 7 bases and 1 base, leaving 10 bases between them. The CDR3 goes from the cysteine to the phenylalanine over 13 residues. The kept DNA is CDR3 alone, 39 bases in frame from the first base. Sequences MDHEN (CDR1) and SYDVKM (CDR2) are obtained from the germline V gene. Paper-wide results and their limitations: Naive, central memory and regulatory TCRB repertoires appeared to be more alike among patients than among healthy donors. Patients with type 1 diabetes made fewer insertions and deleted more nucleotides at VDJ recombination sites, implying thymic rearrangement abnormalities. Type 1 diabetes patients showed a moderate but significant shortening of TCRB CDR3 length in all four CD4+ subsets. PCR may preferentially amplify shorter templates, but because patient and control samples were amplified and corrected together, any resulting skew would affect both groups equally. Because cDNA was sequenced instead of genomic DNA, highly expressing activated cells could be over-represented, though the groups showed no difference in activation or CD3 levels. HLA sub-analyses involved small numbers of individuals, so any influence of HLA type on TCRB rearrangement remained unresolved.

The entire amount of isolated RNA was reverse transcribed using the High Capacity cDNA Reverse Transcription Kit, so the sequenced TCRB transcripts were expressed ones. Deep immunoSEQ sequencing was performed on naive, central memory and regulatory T cell samples, with an average of approximately 4 million total reads per sample. After sorted cells were lysed in RLT buffer, RNA was extracted with DNase-treated RNeasy Micro or Mini kits, with the choice depending on cell number. Each cell subset was processed separately to prevent cross-contamination, with patient and healthy donor samples processed together. The immunoSEQ multiplex PCR was used to amplify TCRB sequences from cDNA, yielding 87-bp fragments that span the CDR3 region. Sequencing of the amplicons was done on the Illumina HiSeq platform. In the source study's methods: Synthetic template baselines were used to correct PCR bias computationally, reads within Hamming distance 2 were collapsed together, and singletons that could not be merged were discarded. Reads were aligned to IMGT to assign V, D and J genes, CDR3 length, and insertions or deletions at six rearrangement sites. Within each subset, clonotype counts were normalized to the number of sorted cells before true diversity and Gini coefficients were calculated with the tcR R package. The overlap coefficient, calculated on TCRB nucleotide sequences, was used to quantify repertoire sharing. Out-of-frame TCRB sequences from naive cells were analyzed as a proxy for the pre-selection repertoire. Here the immuneACCESS table is served through TCRdb, limited to in-frame sequences with V and J called. Missing clones are a known gap in these copies; in checked studies unresolved V genes cover under half, and the rest lacks a known reason. V, J and clone size were drawn from that table, and D and trimming were deduced from the DNA. The sample records hundreds of thousands of clones, around 15% of which are singletons. 0.035% to 0.04% of the sample rests with the top ten.

The material sequenced was naive CD4+ T cells from blood. The sample's cell subset or site, from its label and the paper: true naive CD4+ T cells. The V and J genes are TRBV28 and TRBJ1-1; too little of a D gene remains to name it. This TCR derives from a man aged 18 to 29 with type 1 diabetes. In nucleotides, the sequence is TGTGCCAGCACCGTGTCAGGGAACACTGAAGCTTTCTTT. This yields the protein CASTVSGNTEAFF.